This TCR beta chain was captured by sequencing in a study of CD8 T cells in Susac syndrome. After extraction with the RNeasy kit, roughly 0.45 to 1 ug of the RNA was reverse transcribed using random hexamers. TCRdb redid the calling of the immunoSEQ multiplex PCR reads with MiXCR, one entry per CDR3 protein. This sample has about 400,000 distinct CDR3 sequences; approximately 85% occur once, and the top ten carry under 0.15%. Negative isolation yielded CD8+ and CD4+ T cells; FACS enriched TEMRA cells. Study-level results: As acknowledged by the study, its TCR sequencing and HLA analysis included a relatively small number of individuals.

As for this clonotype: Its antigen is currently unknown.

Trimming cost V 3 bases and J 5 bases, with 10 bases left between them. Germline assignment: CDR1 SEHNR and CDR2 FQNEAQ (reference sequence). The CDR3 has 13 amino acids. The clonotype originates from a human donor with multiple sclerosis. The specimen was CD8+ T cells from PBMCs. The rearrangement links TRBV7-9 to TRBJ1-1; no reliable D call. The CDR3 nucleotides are TGTGCCAGCAGCTTGAAGGGCTTAACTGAAGCTTTCTTT. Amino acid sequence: CASSLKGLTEAFF.